Below are 7 T cell receptor beta chains sequenced from a single sample in a study of Tregs in tolerant kidney transplant recipients. Recipients received nonmyeloablative bone marrow transplants from related graft donors, with transient mixed chimerism. TCRdb's copy holds only in-frame clones and misses some; the assay was immunoSEQ multiplex PCR. This table has about 52,000 clones, 90% to 95% appearing once. The source was CD8+ T cells from blood (PBMCs), collected 24 months after the transplant. These receptors were taken from a human patient who received a combined kidney and bone marrow transplant. Some of these T cells may belong to the graft donor.

The rearrangement links TRBV7-8 to TRBJ2-7; D is perhaps TRBD2 (5 bases). V was clipped by 2 bases and J by 2 bases, with 10 bases between them. The CDR3 covers 14 residues. Looked up from germline, CDR1 is SGHVS and CDR2 is FQNEAQ. The CDR3 coding sequence is TGTGCCAGCAGCTTACTAGCTCTCACCTACGAGCAGTACTTC. This sequence encodes CASSLLALTYEQYF.

The chain links TRBV7-2 to TRBJ2-7, with 15 bases matching TRBD2. The V gene's germline CDR1 is SGHTA and CDR2 FQGNSA. The CDR3 runs to 16 residues. The V gene end was trimmed by 5 bases and the J gene end by 2 bases; junction bases not matched to a gene: 4. CDR3 residues: CASSLGLAGGPYEQYF. The CDR3 DNA reads as TGTGCCAGCAGCCTCGGACTAGCGGGAGGGCCCTACGAGCAGTACTTC.

The chain joins TRBV10-3 to TRBJ1-1; tentative D call: TRBD1 (5 bases). V was cut by 7 bases and J by 2 bases, with 14 bases left in between. Per germline, CDR1 ENHRY and CDR2 SYGVKD. The length of the CDR3 is 14 residues. CDR3 residues: CAITGSRFNTEAFF. The DNA of the CDR3 is TGTGCCATCACAGGGTCCCGGTTTAACACTGAAGCTTTCTTT.

CDR3 region: CASSFRLAGGYEQYF. For the CDR3, the DNA is TGTGCCAGCAGCTTCAGACTAGCGGGAGGGTACGAGCAGTACTTC. The chain uses TRBV7-2 and TRBJ2-7, with TRBD2 identical over 14 bases. Germline CDR1 reads SGHTA; CDR2 reads FQGNSA. V was pared by 3 bases and J by 4 bases, with 2 bases of the junction left unmatched. The CDR3 sequence is 15 residues long.

V and J are TRBV27 and TRBJ2-2, with a weak D call TRBD1 (5 bases). Germline V CDR1 and CDR2: MNHEY, SMNVEV (reference sequence). V was cut by 6 bases and J by 6 bases, with 17 bases left in between. This CDR3 is built from 15 residues. Here the CDR3 reads CASRPSPGLPGELFF. The CDR3 DNA reads TGTGCCAGCAGGCCGTCCCCAGGGTTGCCCGGGGAGCTGTTTTTT.

V is TRBV19 and J is TRBJ2-1; 7 bases fit TRBD1. This CDR3 is 13 amino acids long. Germline loops: CDR1 LNHDA, CDR2 SQIVND (reference sequence). The V gene end was trimmed by 10 bases and the J gene end by 6 bases; junction bases not matched to a gene: 9. The CDR3 DNA follows: TGTGCCAAGGGGACAGCTTACTTCAATGAGCAGTTCTTC. This encodes CAKGTAYFNEQFF.

This chain connects TRBV7-6 to TRBJ2-5; tentatively, D is TRBD2 (5 bases). Germline CDR1 is SGHVS and CDR2 is FNYEAQ. CDR3 length: 14 residues. V gave up 4 bases and J gave up 2 bases, with 11 bases separating them. The CDR3 region has the DNA TGTGCCAGCAGCTCGCCGGACTTGCAAGAGACCCAGTACTTC. It translates to CASSSPDLQETQYF.